Listed below are T cell receptor beta chains from one sample, sequenced in a study of blood T cells in healthy people across ages. TCRdb redid the calling of the 5' RACE reads with MiXCR, one entry per CDR3 protein. The table has approximately 1.5 million distinct CDR3 sequences, approximately 43% seen once. Specimen: blood. The origin of the receptors is a woman aged 18-35 years in good health. The CDR3 runs from the conserved cysteine through the conserved F or W. The D gene is left open where the match is weak. The size of a clone is reported for some rows only, either as once, few or many, or as a class for expanded clones.

d_gene	abundance	v_gene	j_gene	CDR3nt	CDR3aa
TRBD1	-	TRBV5-1	TRBJ2-1	TGCGCCAGCAGCTTGTCGGGACAGAGTAATGAGCAGTTCTTC	CASSLSGQSNEQFF
-	-	TRBV15	TRBJ2-2	TGTGCCACCAGGGCGACAGGGAACACCGGGGAGCTGTTTTTT	CATRATGNTGELFF
-	-	TRBV2	TRBJ2-3	TGTGCCAGCAGCCGTTGGGTGGGTAGCACAGATACGCAGTATTTT	CASSRWVGSTDTQYF
-	-	TRBV7-2	TRBJ1-1	TGTGCCAGCAGCTTAATGGCAACCGTGCTCGACACTGAAGCTTTCTTT	CASSLMATVLDTEAFF
-	-	TRBV6-2/TRBV6-3	TRBJ2-2	TGTGCCAGTATCGAAAAGACCGGGGAGCTGTTTTTT	CASIEKTGELFF
-	once	TRBV12-3/TRBV12-4	TRBJ1-5	TGTGCCAGCAGCTTAACCGGGGGTGCGGGCCAGCCCCAGCATTTT	CASSLTGGAGQPQHF
-	-	TRBV19	TRBJ2-5	TGTGCCAGTAGTCCACAGGACGCGTCCGGGACCCAGTACTTC	CASSPQDASGTQYF
-	few	TRBV4-1	TRBJ2-7	TGCGCCAGCAGCCATATGGACGGATACGAGCAGTACTTC	CASSHMDGYEQYF
TRBD2	many	TRBV7-9	TRBJ2-1	TGTGCCAGCAGCTTAGTGCTAGCGGGTTACAATGAGCAGTTCTTC	CASSLVLAGYNEQFF
TRBD1	-	TRBV2	TRBJ2-7	TGTGCCAGTGACCGGGACAGGTCCTACGAGCAGTACTTC	CASDRDRSYEQYF
-	few	TRBV20-1	TRBJ2-7	TGCAGTGCTAGCCCCACGACAGTCTTTTTCTCCTACGAGCAGTACTTC	CSASPTTVFFSYEQYF
TRBD1	-	TRBV30	TRBJ1-1	TGTGCCTGGAGACGGGGACAGGGAAACACTGAAGCTTTCTTT	CAWRRGQGNTEAFF
TRBD2	few	TRBV6-1	TRBJ2-7	TGTGCCAGCAGTCCCGGACTTGGACTAGCGGGGTTGACCTACGAGCAGTACTTC	CASSPGLGLAGLTYEQYF
TRBD1	few	TRBV12-3/TRBV12-4	TRBJ1-5	TGTGCCAGCAGTCCGAGACAGGGTGCTATTCAGCCCCAGCATTTT	CASSPRQGAIQPQHF
-	few	TRBV9	TRBJ2-1	TGTGCCAGCAGCGTAGAAAGGGTCTCCTACAATGAGCAGTTCTTC	CASSVERVSYNEQFF
TRBD1	-	TRBV29-1	TRBJ2-2	TGCAGCGTTGTACAGGGGATGCCCGGGGAGCTGTTTTTT	CSVVQGMPGELFF
TRBD1	few	TRBV12-3/TRBV12-4	TRBJ2-2	TGTGCCAGCAGTTGGACAGGGATTACCGGGGAGCTGTTTTTT	CASSWTGITGELFF
TRBD1	-	TRBV29-1	TRBJ2-7	TGCAGCGCCCGACAGGGGTCTAGCTCCTACAATGAGCAGTACTTC	CSARQGSSSYNEQYF
-	-	TRBV28	TRBJ2-7	TGTGCCAGCAGCCCCCCCGGACAAAACCAGTACTTC	CASSPPGQNQYF
-	-	TRBV12-3/TRBV12-4	TRBJ1-1	TGTGCCAGCACGGCAGGGTACACTGAAGCTTTCTTT	CASTAGYTEAFF
TRBD2	-	TRBV11-2	TRBJ2-2	TGTGCCAGCAGGCCTCGACTAGCATCCACCGGGGAGCTGTTTTTT	CASRPRLASTGELFF
-	-	TRBV20-1	TRBJ2-3	TGCAGTGCTAGAGTCCCGGGGCGGGACACAGACACGCGGTATTTT	CSARVPGRDTDTRYF
-	-	TRBV4-3	TRBJ1-6	TGCGCCAGCAGCCAAGATAGGGACATGCCCCTCCACTTT	CASSQDRDMPLHF
-	-	TRBV20-1	TRBJ1-2	TGCAGTGCCGCGGGAACAGGGTACTATGGCTACACCTTC	CSAAGTGYYGYTF
-	few	TRBV6-5	TRBJ2-7	TGTGCCAGCAGTTACAAAATCGGGGACGAGCAGTACTTC	CASSYKIGDEQYF
-	few	TRBV25-1	TRBJ1-1	TGTGCCAGCGAGAGCAGGCGACCGAACACTGAAGCTTTCTTT	CASESRRPNTEAFF
-	-	TRBV3-1	TRBJ2-3	TGTGCCAGCAGCCGAGTAGCTGTCCTCGGCACAGATACGCAGTATTTT	CASSRVAVLGTDTQYF
TRBD1	few	TRBV7-8	TRBJ2-3	TGTGCCAGTAGCTCCCGGACAGGGAGAATGGATACGCAGTATTTT	CASSSRTGRMDTQYF
-	-	TRBV7-9	TRBJ1-1	TGTGCCAGCAGCTCGAGGACCCTGAACACTGAAGCTTTCTTT	CASSSRTLNTEAFF
-	few	TRBV5-5	TRBJ2-7	TGTGCCAGCAGCCGGGACACCTTTACAGGCTACGAGCAGTACTTC	CASSRDTFTGYEQYF
TRBD2	-	TRBV4-1	TRBJ2-1	TGCGCCAGCAGAGAGAGCGGGAGGAACAATGAGCAGTTCTTC	CASRESGRNNEQFF
-	once	TRBV9	TRBJ2-7	TGTGCCAGCAGCGGAGGGCTAGCGAGCTCCTACGAGCAGTACTTC	CASSGGLASSYEQYF
TRBD2	few	TRBV7-7	TRBJ2-1	TGTGCTAGCAGCCCGGGGGGGCGTGACAATGAGCAGTTCTTC	CASSPGGRDNEQFF
-	-	TRBV29-1	TRBJ2-2	TGCAGCGTCAGACCGAGTCTGAACACCGGGGAGCTGTTTTTT	CSVRPSLNTGELFF
-	few	TRBV6-2/TRBV6-3	TRBJ2-5	TGTGCCAGCACCCTACCGGTGACTATGCGGCAAGAGACCCAGTACTTC	CASTLPVTMRQETQYF
-	-	TRBV9	TRBJ2-5	TGTGCCAGCAGCGGAGCCTGGGGGGGGCGCTTTTTGGAGACCCAGTACTTC	CASSGAWGGRFLETQYF
TRBD2	-	TRBV7-9	TRBJ2-3	TGTGCCAGCAGACCTACCCCACTAGCGGTACGCACAGATACGCAGTATTTT	CASRPTPLAVRTDTQYF
-	-	TRBV29-1	TRBJ2-7	TGCAGCGTTGACTTAGAACTCACCAATGAGCAGTACTTC	CSVDLELTNEQYF
TRBD2	-	TRBV7-6	TRBJ2-7	TGTGCCAGCAGCTCCTTTAGCGGGGGGGCCTACGAGCAGTACTTC	CASSSFSGGAYEQYF
-	-	TRBV29-1	TRBJ2-3	TGCAGCGCCGGCCCGAGGGATACGCAGTATTTT	CSAGPRDTQYF
-	-	TRBV5-5	TRBJ1-4	TGTGCCAGCAGCGTGGTACAGTCCAATGAAAAACTGTTTTTT	CASSVVQSNEKLFF
-	-	TRBV6-2/TRBV6-3	TRBJ1-5	TGTGCCCAGTCTAGGGGCAATCAGCCCCAGCATTTT	CAQSRGNQPQHF
-	-	TRBV28	TRBJ1-1	TGTGCCAGCTTCCTGGGCGGGAACACTGAAGCTTTCTTT	CASFLGGNTEAFF
-	few	TRBV7-9	TRBJ2-5	TGTGCCAGCACAAACGGGGAGACCCAGTACTTC	CASTNGETQYF
TRBD1	few	TRBV29-1	TRBJ2-3	TGCAGCGTTGAAGTGATGGACAGGGGGCGCACAGATACGCAGTATTTT	CSVEVMDRGRTDTQYF
-	-	TRBV12-3/TRBV12-4	TRBJ1-5	TGTGCCAGCAGTTTAGCGTGGGGGGGCCCACGCTATAGCAATCAGCCCCAGCATTTT	CASSLAWGGPRYSNQPQHF
-	few	TRBV25-1	TRBJ2-7	TGTGCCAGCAGGGACACTTCGGTTTACGAGCAGTACTTC	CASRDTSVYEQYF
-	few	TRBV25-1	TRBJ1-6	TGTGCCAGCAGTGAATTGGGCAGAAAGGGGGTACCCCTCCACTTT	CASSELGRKGVPLHF
-	few	TRBV4-3	TRBJ2-5	TGCGCCAGCAGCCAAGATTTCGGTACGGAGACCCAGTACTTC	CASSQDFGTETQYF
-	few	TRBV29-1	TRBJ2-7	TGCAGCGTTGGCGGCCGGGGCGGGATCTACGAGCAGTACTTC	CSVGGRGGIYEQYF
-	-	TRBV24-1	TRBJ2-1	TGTGCCACCAGTGAGTCGGGACACCAGAGCTCCTACAATGAGCAGGTCTTC	CATSESGHQSSYNEQVF